These T cell receptor beta chains were read from a single sample in a study of T cell repertoires in cytomegalovirus infection. TCRdb passed the reads through MiXCR, listing each CDR3 protein once. There are fewer than 300,000 distinct CDR3 sequences in the sample; roughly 26% occur only once, and 11% to 15% lies in the top ten. What was sequenced was PBMCs. These receptors were taken from a human donor in good health (CMV status not recorded). Some clones in this sample may be carry-over from other donors' samples. Each CDR3 is given with its conserved first and last residue. D genes are given only for firm matches. The listing skips clone size in some rows; elsewhere it reads once, few, many or a size class.

TRBV7-2	TRBD2	TRBJ2-7	many	TGTGCCAGCAGCCCAGGCGGGGGGCGCTACGAGCAGTACTTC	CASSPGGGRYEQYF
TRBV2	TRBD2	TRBJ2-2	few	TGTGCCAGCAGCCAATCTAGCGGGGGAGCGAACACCGGGGAGCTGTTTTTT	CASSQSSGGANTGELFF
TRBV5-5	.	TRBJ1-1	.	TGTGCCAGCAGCTCCCTCCTAGCCGAAGGCGATACTGAAGCTTTCTTT	CASSSLLAEGDTEAFF
TRBV19	.	TRBJ1-3	.	TGTGCCAGTAGTAAACTTCACTCTGGAAACACCATATATTTT	CASSKLHSGNTIYF
TRBV20-1	TRBD2	TRBJ2-5	.	TGCAGTGCTAGACTAGCGGACCTAGAGACCCAGTACTTC	CSARLADLETQYF
TRBV20-1	TRBD2	TRBJ2-4	many	TGCAGTGCTACCCCGACTAGCGGGAGGGACATTCAGTACTTC	CSATPTSGRDIQYF
TRBV7-9	.	TRBJ2-5	.	TGTGCCAGCAGTTACTTACGATCGGCCTTGTACCAAGAGACCCAGTACTTC	CASSYLRSALYQETQYF
TRBV19	TRBD1	TRBJ1-1	.	TGTGCCAGTTCGGGGACAGGGAGGACTGAAGCTTTCTTT	CASSGTGRTEAFF
TRBV20-1	TRBD2	TRBJ2-7	.	TGCAGTGCTAGAGGAGGGAGGGTTAGCGGCTACGAGCAGTACTTC	CSARGGRVSGYEQYF
TRBV5-1	.	TRBJ1-6	.	TGCGCCAGCAGCTTTGGGGGTGGTTCACCCCTCCACTTT	CASSFGGGSPLHF
TRBV7-2	.	TRBJ2-4	few	TGTGCCAGCAGACTAGCAGGGGGAAATGCCAAAAACATTCAGTACTTC	CASRLAGGNAKNIQYF
TRBV7-2	.	TRBJ1-1	many	TGTGCCAGCAGCTTAGGGGCAGGCATGAACACTGAAGCTTTCTTT	CASSLGAGMNTEAFF
TRBV5-5	.	TRBJ1-2	few	TGTGCCAGCAGCTCCTCTCCGACGGTTAACTATGGCTACACCTTC	CASSSSPTVNYGYTF
TRBV5-1	.	TRBJ2-7	.	TGCGCCAGCAGCATCCGGGACCCCCTAGGGGAGCAGTACTTC	CASSIRDPLGEQYF
TRBV20-1	TRBD2	TRBJ2-3	.	TGCAGTGCTACTACATGGCGGGAGGCCCGGGGAGATACGCAGTATTTT	CSATTWREARGDTQYF
TRBV2	.	TRBJ1-1	.	TGTGCCAGCACCGCTGAGGAAGGGACTGAAGCTTTCTTT	CASTAEEGTEAFF
TRBV6-6	TRBD2	TRBJ2-7	.	TGTGCCAGCAGTGAGCCGGGACTAGCTATCTACGAGCAGTACTTC	CASSEPGLAIYEQYF
TRBV5-8	TRBD1	TRBJ2-2	many	TGTGCCAGCAGCCCAGGACAGGGATTCACCGGGGAGCTGTTTTTT	CASSPGQGFTGELFF
TRBV6-1	TRBD1	TRBJ2-5	.	TGTGCCAGCAGTCCCGGGGACAGGGGGCGGGTCAGGGAGACCCAGTACTTC	CASSPGDRGRVRETQYF
TRBV6-6	TRBD1	TRBJ1-4	.	TGTGCCATCAAGCGGACAGGGGGTGAAAAACTGTTTTTT	CAIKRTGGEKLFF
TRBV6-2/TRBV6-3	TRBD1	TRBJ2-7	few	TGTGCCAGCAGTCCAATACAGGGGGGCAGTTACGAGCAGTACTTC	CASSPIQGGSYEQYF
TRBV12-3/TRBV12-4	.	TRBJ2-5	few	TGTGCCAGCAGTCCTTCGTGGGTCGGCAAGACCCAGTACTTC	CASSPSWVGKTQYF
TRBV28	.	TRBJ2-1	many	TGTGCCAGCAACACAGTCCGGGACAACTCCTACAATGAGCAGTTCTTC	CASNTVRDNSYNEQFF
TRBV5-1	TRBD2	TRBJ2-1	.	TGCGCCAGCAGCTTGATGGCGGGAGGGAGCAATGAGCAGTTCTTC	CASSLMAGGSNEQFF
TRBV7-9	TRBD1	TRBJ1-5	.	TGTGCCAGCAGCTCGGGCCGACAGGGGGCTTGGGGTCAGCCCCAGCATTTT	CASSSGRQGAWGQPQHF
TRBV4-1	.	TRBJ1-2	few	TGCGCCAGCAGCCAAGGTGACCACTATGGCTACACCTTC	CASSQGDHYGYTF
TRBV7-8	.	TRBJ2-7	many	TGTGCCAGCAGCCCCCTTGACAGGTACCGGCCCGAGCAGTACTTC	CASSPLDRYRPEQYF
TRBV7-2	.	TRBJ2-3	many	TGTGCCAGCAGGCCGGGACCGTCCACAGATACGCAGTATTTT	CASRPGPSTDTQYF
TRBV7-3	TRBD2	TRBJ2-5	few	TGTGCCAGCAGCTTAACGCGGGGGGGCGGTCAGACCCAGTACTTC	CASSLTRGGGQTQYF
TRBV12-3/TRBV12-4	.	TRBJ2-2	.	TGTGCCAGCACTTTAGGGGCACTGCACACCGGGGAGCTGTTTTTT	CASTLGALHTGELFF
TRBV28	TRBD2	TRBJ2-3	.	TGTGCCAGCAGTCCGGCGGGAGGGTTGCCTAGCACAGATACGCAGTATTTT	CASSPAGGLPSTDTQYF
TRBV28	TRBD1	TRBJ2-2	.	TGTGCCAGCGGGTTTACGACAGGGGTGACCGGGGAGCTGTTTTTT	CASGFTTGVTGELFF
TRBV6-4	.	TRBJ1-1	few	TGTGCCAGCAGGGATACGGACAGGAACACTGAAGCTTTCTTT	CASRDTDRNTEAFF
TRBV28	.	TRBJ1-4	few	TGTGCCAGCAGTCCTCCGGGAGCTGGAAATGAAAAACTGTTTTTT	CASSPPGAGNEKLFF
TRBV28	TRBD1	TRBJ1-2	few	TGTGCCAGCAAACTGGGACAGCTCTATGGCTACACCTTC	CASKLGQLYGYTF
TRBV10-1	.	TRBJ2-1	.	TGCGCCAGCCATAGTGACAATGAGCAGTTCTTC	CASHSDNEQFF
TRBV9	.	TRBJ1-1	.	TGTGCCAGCAGCTTCACAATGAACACTGAAGCTTTCTTT	CASSFTMNTEAFF
TRBV29-1	.	TRBJ2-3	once	TGCAGCGTTGAAGATCCGGGAGCAGATACGCAGTATTTT	CSVEDPGADTQYF